The clone carrying this T cell receptor beta chain was detected a few times. Its target is not known. This entry belongs to a study of early stage breast cancer tumors. Deletions cut 0 bases from V and 2 bases from J, with 12 bases between. CDR1 SGHRS and CDR2 YFSETQ come from the germline V gene. The CDR3 has 16 amino acids. Study observations and caveats: Comparing each tissue with blood distinguished tumor from normal in about 85% of the 16 patients.

Produced via immunoSEQ multiplex PCR; TCRdb's table is partial and in-frame only. The sample lists about 28,000 clones, approximately 70% seen once, with 4% to 5% in the top ten. Sequenced input: blood. The TCR originated in a person in their 40s with breast cancer. V gene TRBV5-1 combines with J gene TRBJ2-1; D is perhaps TRBD2 (5 bases). CDR3 region: CASSLVSLSAYNEQFF. As DNA, the CDR3 is TGCGCCAGCAGCTTGGTCTCTCTTAGCGCCTACAATGAGCAGTTCTTC. Using reference TRBV5-1 and TRBJ2-1 for the parts outside the CDR3, the full variable domain is KAGVTQTPRYLIKTRGQQVTLSCSPISGHRSVSWYQQTPGQGLQFLFEYFSETQRNKGNFPGRFSGRQFSNSRSEMNVSTLELGDSALYLCASSLVSLSAYNEQFFGPGTRLTVL.